This TCR beta chain was sequenced during a study of post-analysis software for immune sequencing data. In the study overall: The cohort encompassed relapsing-remitting, secondary progressive and progressive-relapsing multiple sclerosis disease courses.

General observations from the study: The study found TRBV5-6, TRBV5-1 and TRBV20-1 among 4 or 5 TRBV segments more frequent in patients than controls. Strong same-batch co-clustering of samples appeared with F measure clustering. When compared against controls, multiple sclerosis patients showed significantly lower normalized Chao1 diversity.

This clonotype has a single count. Its antigen is unknown. Unique molecular identifiers were built into the TCR beta cDNA libraries. Starting from around 1 to 10 million T cells, the study yielded about 500,000 cDNA molecules. TCRdb redid the calling of the PCR reads with MiXCR, one entry per CDR3 protein. The sample lists roughly 650,000 distinct CDR3 sequences; about 60% were seen once. The V gene's germline CDR1 is SGHRS and CDR2 YFSETQ. CDR3 length: 14 residues. The chain carries TRBV5-1 and TRBJ2-4; D is uncertain. The J call may be faulty, since TRBJ2-7 better matches the DNA end. Sequences were obtained from blood. This TCR derives from a girl aged 2 to 10 with multiple sclerosis. The DNA of the CDR3 is TGCGCCAGCAGCTTGAAAGGGCCCCTTTACGAGCAGTACTTC. It yields the protein CASSLKGPLYEQYF.